The 23 T cell receptor beta chains below come from one sample, sequenced in a study of identical twins. TCRdb redid the calling of the 5' RACE reads with MiXCR, one entry per CDR3 protein. The sample includes around 960,000 distinct CDR3 sequences, around 12% of them seen just once. The same specimen was also included in a second study, on yellow fever vaccine responses in identical twins.

The specimen sequenced was PBMCs. Source of these receptors: a woman between 18 and 30 years old in good health.

The rearrangement uses TRBV20-1 and TRBJ2-1, with 8 bases that match TRBD1. The trim removed 5 bases at V and 1 base at J, leaving 4 bases unmatched. The CDR3 is 14 residues long. Germline CDR1 reads DFQATT; CDR2 reads SNEGSKA (reference sequence). CDR3 DNA sequence: TGCAGTGCTGCTGACAGGGGATCCTACAATGAGCAGTTCTTC. It codes for CSAADRGSYNEQFF.

The genes are TRBV7-2 and TRBJ1-6, with TRBD1 as a possible D gene (5 bases). CDR1 SGHTA and CDR2 FQGNSA come from the germline V gene. V lost 5 bases, J lost 13 bases, and 15 bases lay in between. The CDR3 is made up of 13 amino acids. The CDR3 loop is CASSTRPGGPLHF. The CDR3 DNA sequence: TGTGCCAGCAGCACCCGACCGGGGGGGCCCCTCCACTTT.

The chain uses TRBV20-1 and TRBJ1-1; the D gene is possibly TRBD1 (6 bases). This CDR3 is 12 amino acids long. V dropped 6 bases and J dropped 1 base, with 9 bases sitting between them. The germline CDR1 and CDR2 sequences are DFQATT and SNEGSKA (reference sequence). The CDR3: CSAWGQNTEAFF. The CDR3, as DNA: TGCAGTGCCTGGGGACAGAACACTGAAGCTTTCTTT.

This clonotype was seen more than once but under ten times. The chain recombines TRBV6-1 with TRBJ1-1, with D possibly being TRBD1 (6 bases). The length of the CDR3 is 14 residues. V was trimmed by 6 bases and J by 3 bases, leaving 14 bases between them. CDR1 is MNHNS and CDR2 is SASEGT in the germline V gene. CDR3 residues: CASRWGRGDTEAFF. CDR3 in DNA: TGTGCCAGCAGGTGGGGCAGGGGTGACACTGAAGCTTTCTTT.

This clonotype was picked up many times. This chain uses TRBV11-1 with TRBJ2-1, with no clear D. Between the trimmed V and J ends, which lost 1 base and 0 bases, there was a span of 10 bases. The CDR3 loop spans 16 amino acids. Germline loops: CDR1 SGHAT, CDR2 FQDESV (reference sequence). The CDR3 coding sequence is TGTGCCAGCAGCTTAGGGGCGGAAAGCTCCTACAATGAGCAGTTCTTC. It codes for CASSLGAESSYNEQFF.

Only a few counts were recorded for this clonotype. The genes are TRBV20-1 and TRBJ2-7, with a weak D call TRBD1 (6 bases). The germline CDR1 and CDR2 sequences are DFQATT and SNEGSKA (reference sequence). The CDR3 has 17 residues. Trimming took off 3 bases at V and 4 bases at J, with 25 bases between the two ends. The CDR3 reads CSASRATGTLTLYEQYF. The CDR3 coding sequence is TGCAGTGCTAGTCGGGCAACCGGGACACTCACATTATACGAGCAGTACTTC.

The rearrangement links TRBV2 to TRBJ2-2; D is unresolved. This CDR3 is built from 12 residues. V was trimmed by 7 bases and J by 1 base, leaving 4 bases between them. CDR1 SNHLY and CDR2 FYNNEI come from the germline V gene. The CDR3 spells CASKWNTGELFF. CDR3 bases: TGTGCCAGCAAGTGGAACACCGGGGAGCTGTTTTTT. Full variable domain (missing parts from reference TRBV2 and TRBJ2-2): EPEVTQTPSHQVTQMGQEVILRCVPISNHLYFYWYRQILGQKVEFLVSFYNNEISEKSEIFDDQFSVERPDGSNFTLKIRSTKLEDSAMYFCASKWNTGELFFGEGSRLTVL.

J is TRBJ2-2 and V is TRBV7-2, with D unclear. This CDR3 has 17 amino acids. CDR1 is SGHTA and CDR2 is FQGNSA in the germline V gene. V lost 3 bases and J 0 bases, leaving 14 bases between the germline ends. CDR3 nucleotides: TGTGCCAGCAGCTTTCGTTCCCGGGCTCCGAACACCGGGGAGCTGTTTTTT. This translates into CASSFRSRAPNTGELFF.

This clonotype was detected only a few times. This chain's CDR3 is CSASGQTYEAFF. The CDR3 bases are TGCAGTGCTAGTGGACAGACCTATGAAGCTTTCTTT. This chain links TRBV20-1 with TRBJ1-1; a possible D gene is TRBD1 (6 bases). The CDR3 is made up of 12 amino acids. Germline V lookup: CDR1 DFQATT, CDR2 SNEGSKA (reference sequence). Trimming stripped 3 bases from V and 7 bases from J, with 12 bases between.

The chain links TRBV5-1 to TRBJ2-1, with D unclear. The CDR3 covers 12 residues. Trimming took off 2 bases at V and 7 bases at J, with 7 bases between the two ends. Germline CDR1 is SGHRS and CDR2 is YFSETQ. The chain's CDR3 is CASSFVLNEQFF. Here the CDR3 DNA reads TGCGCCAGCAGCTTTGTATTGAATGAGCAGTTCTTC. Filled out from reference TRBV5-1 and TRBJ2-1, the complete variable domain reads KAGVTQTPRYLIKTRGQQVTLSCSPISGHRSVSWYQQTPGQGLQFLFEYFSETQRNKGNFPGRFSGRQFSNSRSEMNVSTLELGDSALYLCASSFVLNEQFFGPGTRLTVL.

The rearrangement joins TRBV5-5 to TRBJ2-2; 7 positions match TRBD1. The CDR3 runs to 14 residues. Looked up from germline, CDR1 is SGHKS and CDR2 is YYEKEE (reference sequence). The junction had 2 bases not matched to a gene; V was cut back by 4 bases and J by 2 bases. The CDR3 protein is CASSRQGNTGELFF. CDR3 bases: TGTGCCAGCAGCCGACAGGGAAACACCGGGGAGCTGTTTTTT.

V usage is TRBV20-1 and J usage is TRBJ2-3; TRBD1 matches at 9 bases. The CDR3 runs to 14 residues. Germline V CDR1 and CDR2: DFQATT, SNEGSKA (reference sequence). V trimming: 4 bases; J trimming: 2 bases; junction bases outside the gene matches: 4. The CDR3 here is CSANRGRATDTQYF. DNA of the CDR3: TGCAGTGCTAACAGGGGGCGTGCCACAGATACGCAGTATTTT.

There are a few counts of this clonotype. V usage is TRBV29-1 and J usage is TRBJ2-1; TRBD1 matches 7 bases. Trimming cost V 3 bases and J 0 bases; bases outside gene matches: 5. The CDR3 consists of 15 residues. Germline loops: CDR1 SQVTM, CDR2 ANQGSEA. This CDR3 reads CSVETGNSSYNEQFF. CDR3 nucleotides: TGCAGCGTTGAGACAGGGAATAGCTCCTACAATGAGCAGTTCTTC.

This clonotype was picked up many times. The chain couples TRBV3-1 to TRBJ1-1; D is uncertain. Germline-derived CDR1 and CDR2 are LGHDT and YNNKEL (reference sequence). V gave up 0 bases and J gave up 1 base, with 6 bases separating them. CDR3 length: 14 residues. The CDR3 nucleotides read TGTGCCAGCAGCCAAGAGGAGGAGAACACTGAAGCTTTCTTT. This encodes CASSQEEENTEAFF.

This clonotype was counted only a few times. The CDR3 spells CAISESGSGTEQYF. As DNA, the CDR3 is TGTGCCATCAGTGAGTCCGGAAGCGGGACCGAGCAGTACTTC. The chain uses TRBV10-3 and TRBJ2-7; TRBD2 matches at 7 bases. Germline V gives CDR1 ENHRY, CDR2 SYGVKD. The CDR3 totals 14 residues. With 0 bases clipped from V and 6 bases from J, the junction kept 5 bases outside the gene matches.

The chain links TRBV6-1 to TRBJ2-4; D could derive from TRBD1 or TRBD2 (6 bases each). CDR1 and CDR2 from the germline V gene are MNHNS and SASEGT. CDR3 length: 15 residues. Trimming cost V 3 bases and J 1 base, with 10 bases left between them. The CDR3 coding sequence is TGTGCCAGCAGTGACACAGGGAGGGCCAAAAACATTCAGTACTTC. It encodes CASSDTGRAKNIQYF.

The chain couples TRBV27 to TRBJ2-7; TRBD2 matches 13 bases. Germline V lookup: CDR1 MNHEY, CDR2 SMNVEV (reference sequence). The CDR3 contains 15 residues. The trim removed 6 bases at V and 3 bases at J, leaving 5 bases unmatched. This CDR3 is CASRGGLAGVYEQYF. CDR3 sequence (DNA): TGTGCCAGCAGGGGAGGACTAGCGGGAGTCTACGAGCAGTACTTC.

This clonotype was seen many times. J is TRBJ1-5 and V is TRBV6-1; D is ambiguous. The V gene lost 6 bases and the J gene lost 0 bases, with 9 bases spanning the gap. The CDR3 is 14 amino acids. From germline, CDR1 is MNHNS and CDR2 SASEGT. CDR3 in amino acids: CASSLSDSNQPQHF. CDR3 nucleotide sequence: TGTGCCAGCAGCCTGTCGGATAGCAATCAGCCCCAGCATTTT.

This clonotype came up a few times. The rearrangement uses TRBV5-1 and TRBJ2-5; D remains unclear. Germline V gene sequence: CDR1 SGHRS, CDR2 YFSETQ. The CDR3 covers 11 residues. Trimming stripped 1 base from V and 6 bases from J, with 4 bases between. CDR3 sequence reads: CASSLSQTQYF. The CDR3 DNA reads TGCGCCAGCAGCTTGTCACAGACCCAGTACTTC.

This clonotype was counted at least ten times. The chain has TRBV20-1 and TRBJ2-5; 8 nucleotides match TRBD2. V lost 6 bases and J lost 1; bases outside the gene matches: 10. This CDR3 is 15 amino acids long. Germline values: CDR1 DFQATT, CDR2 SNEGSKA (reference sequence). CDR3 in amino acids: CSAPLAGGFQETQYF. CDR3 bases: TGCAGTGCCCCACTGGCGGGGGGTTTCCAAGAGACCCAGTACTTC.

This clonotype was recorded at least ten times. V and J are TRBV29-1 and TRBJ1-1; maybe TRBD1 (6 bases). V lost 7 bases and J 0 bases, leaving 15 bases between the germline ends. Germline V gene sequence: CDR1 SQVTM, CDR2 ANQGSEA. This CDR3 spans 14 amino acids. The DNA of the CDR3 is TGCAGCGCTGCAACAGGGTCTATGAACACTGAAGCTTTCTTT. It specifies CSAATGSMNTEAFF.

The gene calls are TRBV20-1 and TRBJ1-2, with 8 bases matching TRBD1. Germline CDR1 DFQATT, CDR2 SNEGSKA (reference sequence). The CDR3 has 12 amino acids. J gave up 7 bases and V 3 bases, and 4 bases lay outside the gene matches. Written as DNA, the CDR3 is TGCAGTGCTAGTCCCGACAGGGGTGGCTACACCTTC. It codes for CSASPDRGGYTF.

The rearrangement uses TRBV7-6 and TRBJ1-1; D ambiguous. The CDR3 runs 15 residues. Germline loops: CDR1 SGHVS, CDR2 FNYEAQ. The germline V and J ends were trimmed by 4 bases and 1 base, with 13 bases remaining between them. The CDR3 protein is CASSSSTSANTEAFF. The CDR3 bases are TGTGCCAGCAGCTCCAGCACCAGCGCGAACACTGAAGCTTTCTTT.